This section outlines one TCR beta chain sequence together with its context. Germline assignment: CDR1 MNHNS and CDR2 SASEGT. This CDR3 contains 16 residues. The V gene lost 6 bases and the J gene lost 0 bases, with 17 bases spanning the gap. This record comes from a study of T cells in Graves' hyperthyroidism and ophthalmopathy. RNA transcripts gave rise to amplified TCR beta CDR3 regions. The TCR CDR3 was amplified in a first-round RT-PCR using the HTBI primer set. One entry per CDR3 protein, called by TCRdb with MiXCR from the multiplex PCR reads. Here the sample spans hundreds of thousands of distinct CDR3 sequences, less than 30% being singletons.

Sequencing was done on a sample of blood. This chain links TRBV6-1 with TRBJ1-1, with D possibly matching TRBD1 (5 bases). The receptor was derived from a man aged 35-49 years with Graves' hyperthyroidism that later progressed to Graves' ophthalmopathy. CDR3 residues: CASRPDSVKVNTEAFF. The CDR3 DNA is TGTGCCAGCAGGCCCGACAGTGTAAAGGTGAACACTGAAGCTTTCTTT.